This TCR beta chain was obtained from a study of T cell responses to AZD1222 COVID-19 vaccine. Study outcomes and limitations: Sampling captured repertoires only after the peak T cell response. The donor group comprised mostly white British people and more females; the analysis possibly underestimated clonal diversity. Spike-specific TCR breadth and depth grew following two AZD1222 doses.

Germline V gene sequence: CDR1 LNHDA, CDR2 SQIVND (reference sequence). V was pared by 5 bases and J by 7 bases, with 14 bases between. CDR3 length: 14 residues. With respect to this clone: Its antigen is unidentified.

The repertoire was sequenced with immunoSEQ multiplex PCR; TCRdb's copy has only in-frame clones and lacks some. The sample yields 200,000 or so clones, over 80% seen once. This sequence originates from an adult in good health. V is TRBV19 and J is TRBJ1-4; tentative D call: TRBD1 (5 bases). Sequencing was performed on peripheral blood, taken on day 0 of AZD1222 vaccination. The CDR3 is CASSGDGVVEKLFF. The CDR3 bases are TGTGCCAGTAGTGGGGACGGAGTGGTTGAAAAACTGTTTTTT.